The entry below describes one TCR beta chain. These data are taken from a study of OX40 agonist ivuxolimab in advanced cancers. The CDR3 has 12 residues. Deletions cut 7 bases from V and 4 bases from J, with 8 bases between. The germline V gene has CDR1 MNHNY and CDR2 SVGAGI (reference sequence). The table came from immunoSEQ multiplex PCR; TCRdb's copy has only in-frame clones and leaves some out. The sample holds about 31,000 clones, 85% to 95% seen once. This TCR was recovered from an adult with an advanced solid tumor such as melanoma, head and neck, liver or kidney cancer. This material consisted of CD4+ or CD8+ T cells sorted from blood, taken in a trial of the OX40 agonist ivuxolimab. The chain employs TRBV6-6 and TRBJ2-1; possibly TRBD1 or TRBD2 for D (5 bases each). The CDR3, as DNA: TGTGCCAGCACTGAGGGGTACAATGAGCAGTTCTTC. This encodes CASTEGYNEQFF.